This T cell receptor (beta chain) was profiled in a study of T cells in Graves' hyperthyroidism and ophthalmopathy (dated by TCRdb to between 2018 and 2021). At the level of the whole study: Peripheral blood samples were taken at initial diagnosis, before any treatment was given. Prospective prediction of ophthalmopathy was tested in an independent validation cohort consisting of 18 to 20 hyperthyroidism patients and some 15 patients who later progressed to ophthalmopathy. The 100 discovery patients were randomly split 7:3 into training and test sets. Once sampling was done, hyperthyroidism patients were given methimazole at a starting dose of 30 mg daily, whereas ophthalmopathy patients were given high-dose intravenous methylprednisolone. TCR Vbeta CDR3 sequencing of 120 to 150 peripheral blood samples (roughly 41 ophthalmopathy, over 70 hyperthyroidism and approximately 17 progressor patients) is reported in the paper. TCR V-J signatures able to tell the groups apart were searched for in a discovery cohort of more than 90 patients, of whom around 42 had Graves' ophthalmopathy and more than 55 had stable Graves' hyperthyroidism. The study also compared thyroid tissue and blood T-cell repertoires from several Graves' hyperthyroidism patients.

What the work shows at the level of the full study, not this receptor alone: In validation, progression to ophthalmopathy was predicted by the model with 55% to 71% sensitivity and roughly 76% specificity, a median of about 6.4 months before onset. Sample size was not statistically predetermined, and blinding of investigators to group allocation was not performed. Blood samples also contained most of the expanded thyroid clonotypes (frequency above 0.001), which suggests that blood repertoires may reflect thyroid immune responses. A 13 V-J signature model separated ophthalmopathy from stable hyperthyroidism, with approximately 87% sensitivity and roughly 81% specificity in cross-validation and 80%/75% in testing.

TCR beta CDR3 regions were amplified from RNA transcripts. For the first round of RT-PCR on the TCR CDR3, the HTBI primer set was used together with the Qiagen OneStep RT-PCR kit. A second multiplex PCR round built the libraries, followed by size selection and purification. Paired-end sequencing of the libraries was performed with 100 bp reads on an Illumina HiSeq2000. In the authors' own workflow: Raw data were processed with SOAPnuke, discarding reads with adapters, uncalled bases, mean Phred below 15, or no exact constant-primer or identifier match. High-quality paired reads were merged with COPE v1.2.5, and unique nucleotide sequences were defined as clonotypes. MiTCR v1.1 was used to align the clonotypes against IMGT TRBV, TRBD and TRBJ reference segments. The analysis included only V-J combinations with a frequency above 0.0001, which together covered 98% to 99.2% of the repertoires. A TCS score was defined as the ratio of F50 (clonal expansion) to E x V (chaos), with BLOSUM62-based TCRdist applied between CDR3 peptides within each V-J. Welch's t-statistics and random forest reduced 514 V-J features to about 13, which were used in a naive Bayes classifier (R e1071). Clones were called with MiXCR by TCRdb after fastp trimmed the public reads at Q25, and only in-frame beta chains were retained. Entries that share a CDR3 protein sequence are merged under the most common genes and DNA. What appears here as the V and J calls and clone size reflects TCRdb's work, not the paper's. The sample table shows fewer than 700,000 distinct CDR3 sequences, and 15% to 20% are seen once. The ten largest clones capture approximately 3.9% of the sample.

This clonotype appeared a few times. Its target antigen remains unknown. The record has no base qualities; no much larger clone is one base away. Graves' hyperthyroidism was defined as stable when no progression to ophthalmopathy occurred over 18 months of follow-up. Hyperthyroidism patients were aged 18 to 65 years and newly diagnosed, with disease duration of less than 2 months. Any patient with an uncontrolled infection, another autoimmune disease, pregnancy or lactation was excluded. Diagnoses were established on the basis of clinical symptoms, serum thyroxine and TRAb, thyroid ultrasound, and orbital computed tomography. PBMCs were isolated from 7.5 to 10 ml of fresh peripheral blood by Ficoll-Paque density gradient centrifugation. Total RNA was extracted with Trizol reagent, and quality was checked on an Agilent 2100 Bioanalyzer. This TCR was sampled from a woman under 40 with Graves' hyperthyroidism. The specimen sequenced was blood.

The nucleotide sequence is TGTGCCAGCAGTTTATATTGGGCCAGCAGCACTAGCACAGATACGCAGTATTTT. It encodes CASSLYWASSTSTDTQYF. The chain links TRBV27 with TRBJ2-3, with the D gene too uncertain to name. Taken from the germline V gene (reference sequence), the CDR1 and CDR2 loops are MNHEY and SMNVEV. Trimming costs V 1 base and J 0 bases, and their ends lie 17 bases apart. The CDR3 measures 18 amino acids from cysteine to phenylalanine. The retained sequence is limited to the CDR3, 54 bases, with the frame set at the first base.